Listed here are 19 T cell receptor beta chains from one sample, sequenced in a study of shared clonotypes between healthy human individuals. The method was immunoSEQ multiplex PCR; TCRdb's version includes in-frame clones alone and lacks a portion of them. This sample has roughly 2.1 million clones, with roughly 91% found just once. Cells designated naive CD8 were CD45RO-negative and were positively selected for CCR7, with terminally differentiated effector memory CD45RA+ cells excluded. Sequencing input: naive CD8+ T cells from PBMCs. Source of these receptors: a man aged 18-30 years in good health. Some clones in this sample may be carry-over from other donors' samples.

The V call is TRBV2, the J call TRBJ2-7, with D uncertain. CDR3 length equals 11 residues. Trimming removed 3 bases at V and 4 bases at J, with 4 bases between. CDR1 is SNHLY, CDR2 FYNNEI, per germline. CDR3 region: CASSDEYEQYF. CDR3 DNA sequence: TGTGCCAGCAGTGATGAGTACGAGCAGTACTTC.

The rearrangement uses TRBV10-3 and TRBJ1-5, with TRBD1 as a possible D gene (5 bases). The CDR3 is 12 residues long. The germline V gene encodes CDR1 ENHRY and CDR2 SYGVKD. V gave up 8 bases and J gave up 6 bases, with 11 bases separating them. The CDR3 spells CAIRQGGQPQHF. The CDR3, as DNA: TGTGCCATCCGCCAGGGAGGTCAGCCCCAGCATTTT.

V gene TRBV7-9 combines with J gene TRBJ1-2, with D possibly being TRBD1 (5 bases). V was cut by 5 bases and J by 4 bases, with 14 bases left in between. CDR1 and CDR2 (germline): SEHNR, FQNEAQ (reference sequence). CDR3 length: 14 amino acids. CDR3 DNA: TGTGCCAGCAGCCTTTCCGGACACGTCTATGGCTACACCTTC. Translating gives CASSLSGHVYGYTF.

Only one count was recorded for this clone. The chain has TRBV6-5 and TRBJ2-1; 10 bases are shared with TRBD2. CDR1 and CDR2 (germline): MNHEY, SVGAGI. The CDR3 has 16 residues. The ends lost 4 bases at V and 7 bases at J; junction bases unmatched: 10. CDR3 DNA sequence: TGTGCCAGCAGTTCATCGGCTAGCGGGAGCACTAATGAGCAGTTCTTC. Its protein is CASSSSASGSTNEQFF.

The chain links TRBV27 to TRBJ1-5; D not certain. CDR1 and CDR2 from the germline V gene are MNHEY and SMNVEV (reference sequence). The CDR3 runs to 14 residues. With 3 bases removed from V and 4 bases from J, the gap between germline ends came to 10 bases. The chain's CDR3 is CASSFFGSNQPQHF. Here the CDR3 DNA reads TGTGCCAGCAGTTTTTTTGGATCAAATCAGCCCCAGCATTTT.

The count of this clone is one. The gene calls are TRBV30 and TRBJ1-3; the D gene is possibly TRBD1 (6 bases). Between the trimmed V and J ends, which lost 3 bases and 2 bases, there was a span of 26 bases. CDR1 GTSNPN and CDR2 SVGIG come from the germline V gene (reference sequence). The CDR3 runs to 19 residues. The CDR3 sequence is CAWRVGWPLGARTGNTIYF. The CDR3 DNA reads as TGTGCCTGGAGGGTAGGTTGGCCGCTGGGGGCCAGAACTGGAAACACCATATATTTT. The complete variable domain, with remaining parts taken from reference TRBV30 and TRBJ1-3, reads SQTIHQWPATLVQPVGSPLSLECTVEGTSNPNLYWYRQAAGRGLQLLFYSVGIGQISSEVPQNLSASRPQDRQFILSSKKLLLSDSGFYLCAWRVGWPLGARTGNTIYFGEGSWLTVV.

This sequence joins TRBV29-1 and TRBJ1-2, with D unclear. CDR1 is SQVTM, CDR2 ANQGSEA, per germline. The CDR3 consists of 13 residues. V lost 1 base and J lost 9, with 15 bases in between. In DNA form, the CDR3 reads TGCAGCGTTGAAGTTAGGGTTCCTATGAGCTACACCTTC. It encodes CSVEVRVPMSYTF.

The chain links TRBV2 to TRBJ2-6, with D perhaps given as TRBD1 or TRBD2 (5 bases each). This CDR3 contains 14 residues. With 7 bases removed from V and 2 bases from J, the gap between germline ends came to 9 bases. CDR1 is SNHLY, CDR2 FYNNEI, per germline. The CDR3 sequence is CASNRGPGANVLTF. CDR3 sequence (DNA): TGTGCCAGCAACCGGGGCCCTGGGGCCAACGTCCTGACTTTC.

The rearrangement joins TRBV7-3 to TRBJ2-1; D assignment may be TRBD1 or TRBD2 (5 bases each). Germline-derived CDR1 and CDR2 are SGHTA and FQGTGA. The V gene lost 3 bases and the J gene lost 9 bases, with 15 bases spanning the gap. This CDR3 is 14 amino acids long. The CDR3 nucleotides read TGTGCCAGCAGCTTGGGGCCATCTGGAGGTGAGCAGTTCTTC. Amino acid sequence: CASSLGPSGGEQFF.

V usage is TRBV19 and J usage is TRBJ1-1; D uncertain. The ends were cut back, 3 bases at V and 1 base at J, with 9 bases in the middle. Germline V gene lookup returns CDR1 LNHDA and CDR2 SQIVND (reference sequence). The CDR3 runs to 14 residues. CDR3 in amino acids: CASSITDGNTEAFF. As DNA, the CDR3 is TGTGCCAGTAGTATTACAGACGGGAACACTGAAGCTTTCTTT.

As DNA, the CDR3 is TGTGCCAGCAGCGTAGAGGGGGGTGATGAAAAACTGTTTTTT. Protein product: CASSVEGGDEKLFF. This chain connects TRBV9 to TRBJ1-4; D is perhaps TRBD1 (6 bases). The germline gives CDR1 SGDLS, CDR2 YYNGEE. V lost 0 bases to trimming and J lost 6 bases, with 9 bases between them. The CDR3 length is 14 residues.

V gene TRBV10-3 combines with J gene TRBJ2-7, with 10 bases aligning to TRBD2. Trimming removed 0 bases from V and 3 bases from J; junction bases left unmatched: 5. The CDR3 has 16 residues. CDR1 ENHRY and CDR2 SYGVKD come from the germline V gene. CDR3 coding DNA: TGTGCCATCAGTGAGTCCCAACTAGCGGGGAACTACGAGCAGTACTTC. Translated: CAISESQLAGNYEQYF.

The J gene is TRBJ2-7, the V gene TRBV27; no clear D gene. The CDR3 is made up of 16 amino acids. CDR1 is MNHEY and CDR2 is SMNVEV in the germline V gene (reference sequence). V gave up 0 bases and J gave up 2 bases, with 14 bases separating them. CDR3 protein: CASSLSRPGQAYEQYF. The CDR3 DNA follows: TGTGCCAGCAGTTTATCCCGGCCTGGGCAGGCCTACGAGCAGTACTTC.

V gene TRBV28 combines with J gene TRBJ2-1; TRBD2 might be the D (5 bases). Germline CDR1 is MDHEN and CDR2 is SYDVKM. This CDR3 contains 15 residues. V shed 4 bases and J shed 3 bases, with 13 bases lying between them. The CDR3: CASSSPRADYNEQFF. The CDR3 coding sequence is TGTGCCAGCAGTTCCCCGCGGGCGGACTACAATGAGCAGTTCTTC. The full variable domain, completed using reference TRBV28 and TRBJ2-1, is DVKVTQSSRYLVKRTGEKVFLECVQDMDHENMFWYRQDPGLGLRLIYFSYDVKMKEKGDIPEGYSVSREKKERFSLILESASTNQTSMYLCASSSPRADYNEQFFGPGTRLTVL.

This clone was recorded only once. The chain combines TRBV9 with TRBJ1-2; TRBD1 agrees at 7 bases. V lost 3 bases to trimming and J lost 5 bases; unmatched junction nucleotides: 7. The CDR3 is made up of 14 amino acids. CDR1 and CDR2 from the germline V gene are SGDLS and YYNGEE. CDR3 region: CASSATGAGYGYTF. Here the CDR3 DNA reads TGTGCCAGCAGCGCTACAGGGGCTGGGTATGGCTACACCTTC.

The chain employs TRBV19 and TRBJ2-7; 10 positions agree with TRBD2. V gave up 4 bases and J gave up 9 bases; unmatched junction bases: 6. The CDR3 sequence is 13 residues long. Germline CDR1 LNHDA, CDR2 SQIVND (reference sequence). The CDR3 is CASSTSGSAPQYF. CDR3 in DNA: TGTGCCAGTAGTACTAGCGGGAGCGCCCCGCAGTACTTC.

As concerns this clone: Other DNA sequences in this sample translate to the same CDR3. This chain uses TRBV29-1 with TRBJ2-7, with TRBD1 identical over 8 bases. This CDR3 spans 13 amino acids. Germline CDR1 SQVTM, CDR2 ANQGSEA. V shed 2 bases and J 0 bases; nucleotides not matched to a gene: 0. This chain's CDR3 is CSVETGGSYEQYF. The CDR3 DNA is TGCAGCGTTGAAACAGGGGGCTCCTACGAGCAGTACTTC.

The genes are TRBV7-8 and TRBJ1-2; 9 nucleotides align to TRBD1. With V trimmed by 1 base and J by 6 bases, 12 bases remained unmatched. This CDR3 is built from 17 residues. Germline loops: CDR1 SGHVS, CDR2 FQNEAQ. Written as DNA, the CDR3 is TGTGCCAGCAGCTTAGGGGGATACATACAGGGGGCTGATGGCTACACCTTC. It translates to CASSLGGYIQGADGYTF.

The V call is TRBV6-1, the J call TRBJ2-7; TRBD2 matches at 12 bases. The CDR3 extends over 16 amino acids. Germline V gene data show CDR1 as MNHNS and CDR2 as SASEGT. V gave up 1 base and J gave up 4 bases; unmatched junction bases: 5. Here the CDR3 DNA reads TGTGCCAGCAGTGAAGTGATCACTAGCGGGAGGTACGAGCAGTACTTC. Protein: CASSEVITSGRYEQYF.